The 5 T cell receptor beta chains listed next were all sequenced from one sample in a study of T-cell reconstitution after alpha-beta-depleted transplantation in children. Unique molecular identifiers were incorporated when the TCRbeta library was constructed. TCRdb itself ran the PCR reads through MiXCR, one entry per CDR3 protein. The data hold hundreds of thousands of distinct CDR3 sequences, with around an eighth observed a single time. Material: PBMCs from the stem cell graft donor, obtained from the stem cell graft. These receptors were collected from a human donor who donated a stem cell graft to a child with combined immunodeficiency.

The chain joins TRBV7-2 to TRBJ1-1, with D perhaps matching TRBD1 (5 bases). Trimming left V 5 bases short and J 3 bases short, with 13 bases between. In germline, CDR1 is SGHTA, CDR2 FQGNSA. The CDR3 is 14 residues long. DNA for the CDR3: TGTGCCAGCAGCCCCGGGGGGGTGTACACTGAAGCTTTCTTT. Its protein is CASSPGGVYTEAFF.

The gene calls are TRBV7-2 and TRBJ2-2, with TRBD2 identical over 9 bases. The CDR3 extends over 16 amino acids. V lost 1 base and J lost 5; bases outside the gene matches: 5. Per germline, CDR1 SGHTA and CDR2 FQGNSA. CDR3 protein: CASSLGPSGGTGELFF. CDR3 nucleotides: TGTGCCAGCAGCTTAGGACCCAGCGGGGGGACCGGGGAGCTGTTTTTT.

The chain joins TRBV15 to TRBJ2-3; no clear D gene. This CDR3 has 17 residues. Germline V CDR1 and CDR2: LNHNV, YYDKDF (reference sequence). V lost 0 bases to trimming and J lost 5 bases, with 18 bases between them. The CDR3 region is CATSRDRLPREEDTQYF. CDR3 bases: TGTGCCACCAGCAGAGATCGGCTCCCAAGAGAGGAAGATACGCAGTATTTT. Supplemented by reference TRBV15 and TRBJ2-3, the full variable domain reads DAMVIQNPRYQVTQFGKPVTLSCSQTLNHNVMYWYQQKSSQAPKLLFHYYDKDFNNEADTPDNFQSRRPNTSFCFLDIRSPGLGDTAMYLCATSRDRLPREEDTQYFGPGTRLTVL.

The chain joins TRBV19 to TRBJ2-7, with D perhaps matching TRBD1 (6 bases). Germline CDR1 is LNHDA and CDR2 is SQIVND (reference sequence). Trimming removed 10 bases at V and 0 bases at J, with 13 bases between. This CDR3 is 13 amino acids long. Here the CDR3 DNA reads TGTGCCACCCAAGGGGGAAACTCCTACGAGCAGTACTTC. Protein product: CATQGGNSYEQYF.

The chain employs TRBV7-6 and TRBJ2-1, with 11 nucleotides matching TRBD2. CDR1 and CDR2 (germline): SGHVS, FNYEAQ. Losses at the gene ends were 0 bases for V and 4 bases for J; bases not matched to a gene: 5. This CDR3 contains 17 residues. The CDR3 nucleotides are TGTGCCAGCAGCTTAGCGCCGTCTAGCGGGGGGTACAATGAGCAGTTCTTC. As protein: CASSLAPSSGGYNEQFF.